Only one count was recorded for the clone carrying this TCR beta chain. The antigen is undetermined. These data come from a study of T cell responses to AZD1222 COVID-19 vaccine. The study, taken as a whole, reports: The span of vaccine-associated CD4 TCRs extended across spike, with dominance at 160-218 and 743-854. There were mostly white British donors and more females than males, and clonal diversity was possibly underestimated. Within unmutated variant regions lay the reported targets of nearly half of spike-specific TCRs. Seropositive at baseline were only six AZD1222 recipients.

V dropped 4 bases and J dropped 3 bases, with 9 bases sitting between them. The CDR3 spans 13 residues. Germline-derived CDR1 and CDR2 are GTSNPN and SVGIG (reference sequence). Assay used: immunoSEQ multiplex PCR; TCRdb lists only in-frame clones, some missing. This sample has roughly 200,000 clones, with approximately 92% found just once. The TCR was taken from an adult who received the MenACWY meningococcal vaccine as a control. The chain employs TRBV30 and TRBJ1-4; D gene unclear. The sample in question was peripheral blood, obtained 28 days after the second dose of the MenACWY control vaccine. In DNA form, the CDR3 reads TGTGCCTGGAATCCCGGGTCTAATGAAAAACTGTTTTTT. This sequence encodes CAWNPGSNEKLFF. Looking up the rest from reference TRBV30 and TRBJ1-4 gives the full variable domain: SQTIHQWPATLVQPVGSPLSLECTVEGTSNPNLYWYRQAAGRGLQLLFYSVGIGQISSEVPQNLSASRPQDRQFILSSKKLLLSDSGFYLCAWNPGSNEKLFFGSGTQLSVL.